A selection of T cell receptor beta chains follows, all from one sample in a study of STAT3 mutations in large granular lymphocyte leukemia. Method: immunoSEQ multiplex PCR; TCRdb's copy keeps in-frame clones and lacks some. The sample carries roughly 38,000 clones, about 88% recorded once. The sample comprised PBMCs. These receptors were obtained from a human donor with T large granular lymphocyte leukemia. Some clones in this sample may be carry-over from other donors' samples. Each CDR3 is given with its conserved first and last residue. The order of the fields is J gene, CDR3 length, V gene, CDR3 protein.

j_call: TRBJ2-7
cdr3_length: 12
v_call: TRBV7-2
cdr3_aa: CASSRSSYEQYF

j_call: TRBJ1-3
cdr3_length: 17
v_call: TRBV5-1
cdr3_aa: CASSPTTQGITGNTIYF

j_call: TRBJ1-2
cdr3_length: 16
v_call: TRBV5-4
cdr3_aa: CASSLWDRGRYYGYTF

j_call: TRBJ2-6
cdr3_length: 15
v_call: TRBV6-5
cdr3_aa: CASSYGPGLSNVLTF

j_call: TRBJ2-3
cdr3_length: 16
v_call: TRBV4-3
cdr3_aa: CASSQDWRGGTDTQYF

j_call: TRBJ2-7
cdr3_length: 13
v_call: TRBV9
cdr3_aa: CASSPHLGHEQYF

j_call: TRBJ1-2
cdr3_length: 13
v_call: TRBV19
cdr3_aa: CASSPGTGNGYTF

j_call: TRBJ2-1
cdr3_length: 12
v_call: TRBV27
cdr3_aa: CASSFSRGEQFF

j_call: TRBJ1-6
cdr3_length: 14
v_call: TRBV10-2
cdr3_aa: CASTLDSDNSPLHF

j_call: TRBJ2-5
cdr3_length: 14
v_call: TRBV18
cdr3_aa: CASSPTGGRGTQYF

j_call: TRBJ1-2
cdr3_length: 17
v_call: TRBV28
cdr3_aa: CASSSLLGTGLSYGYTF

j_call: TRBJ2-7
cdr3_length: 17
v_call: TRBV4-2
cdr3_aa: CASSQEGGEIFVNEQYF

j_call: TRBJ2-1
cdr3_length: 12
v_call: TRBV5-1
cdr3_aa: CASAQGFGEQFF

j_call: TRBJ1-1
cdr3_length: 14
v_call: TRBV7-2
cdr3_aa: CASSLVGGNTEAFF

j_call: TRBJ2-5
cdr3_length: 16
v_call: TRBV9
cdr3_aa: CASSVWGDTTTGTQYF

j_call: TRBJ1-1
cdr3_length: 13
v_call: TRBV11-2
cdr3_aa: CASSFGANTEAFF

j_call: TRBJ1-6
cdr3_length: 17
v_call: TRBV28
cdr3_aa: CASSFGRWGEDNSPLHF

j_call: TRBJ2-1
cdr3_length: 13
v_call: TRBV27
cdr3_aa: CATSSRGAQEQFF

j_call: TRBJ1-2
cdr3_length: 13
v_call: TRBV29-1
cdr3_aa: CSARDRGNYGYTF

j_call: TRBJ2-6
cdr3_length: 17
v_call: TRBV4-2
cdr3_aa: CASSQGVGSSGANVLTF

j_call: TRBJ1-2
cdr3_length: 16
v_call: TRBV14
cdr3_aa: CASSPYVGQGNRGYTF

j_call: TRBJ1-1
cdr3_length: 14
v_call: TRBV5-1
cdr3_aa: CASSLITGGAEAFF

j_call: TRBJ2-7
cdr3_length: 16
v_call: TRBV4-2
cdr3_aa: CASSQDRKGAPYEQYF

j_call: TRBJ1-1
cdr3_length: 13
v_call: TRBV5-4
cdr3_aa: CASSSRRNTEAFF

j_call: TRBJ2-7
cdr3_length: 14
v_call: TRBV5-8
cdr3_aa: CASSRTGGPYEQYF

j_call: TRBJ1-4
cdr3_length: 16
v_call: TRBV11-3
cdr3_aa: CASSLDPQGVREKLFF

j_call: TRBJ1-5
cdr3_length: 13
v_call: TRBV2
cdr3_aa: CASTTFENQPQHF

j_call: TRBJ1-2
cdr3_length: 14
v_call: TRBV5-5
cdr3_aa: CASSRRELLYGYTF

j_call: TRBJ1-6
cdr3_length: 14
v_call: TRBV4-3
cdr3_aa: CASSQVEGDSPLHF

j_call: TRBJ2-5
cdr3_length: 14
v_call: TRBV5-1
cdr3_aa: CASSPTSGQETQYF

j_call: TRBJ1-6
cdr3_length: 14
v_call: TRBV10-1
cdr3_aa: CASSDGGSNSPLHF

j_call: TRBJ1-5
cdr3_length: 15
v_call: TRBV19
cdr3_aa: CASSISKVGNQPQHF

j_call: TRBJ1-4
cdr3_length: 14
v_call: TRBV5-1
cdr3_aa: CASSLWGGNEKLFF

j_call: TRBJ2-5
cdr3_length: 12
v_call: TRBV2
cdr3_aa: CASKGPGETQYF

j_call: TRBJ2-7
cdr3_length: 15
v_call: TRBV5-5
cdr3_aa: CASSLSGGPGGEQYF

j_call: TRBJ2-7
cdr3_length: 16
v_call: TRBV5-1
cdr3_aa: CASSSAIDRQMNEQYF

j_call: TRBJ1-3
cdr3_length: 14
v_call: TRBV6-5
cdr3_aa: CASSTGGTGNTIYF

j_call: TRBJ1-2
cdr3_length: 14
v_call: TRBV10-3
cdr3_aa: CAISEGSRNYGYTF

j_call: TRBJ2-3
cdr3_length: 14
v_call: TRBV2
cdr3_aa: CASSPKYRTDTQYF

j_call: TRBJ1-1
cdr3_length: 13
v_call: TRBV18
cdr3_aa: CASSKVKNTEAFF

j_call: TRBJ1-5
cdr3_length: 16
v_call: TRBV6-6
cdr3_aa: CASSYGGNDSNQPQHF

j_call: TRBJ2-5
cdr3_length: 15
v_call: TRBV28
cdr3_aa: CASSRLQGRWETQYF

j_call: TRBJ1-3
cdr3_length: 16
v_call: TRBV7-9
cdr3_aa: CASSPYGVPAGNTIYF

j_call: TRBJ2-6
cdr3_length: 15
v_call: TRBV30
cdr3_aa: CAWSLGGSGANVLTF

j_call: TRBJ1-2
cdr3_length: 14
v_call: TRBV7-9
cdr3_aa: CASSRIPDFYGYTF

j_call: TRBJ1-2
cdr3_length: 13
v_call: TRBV5-4
cdr3_aa: CASSSRGAYGYTF

j_call: TRBJ2-4
cdr3_length: 14
v_call: TRBV5-8
cdr3_aa: CASSSPRGKNIQYF

j_call: TRBJ2-1
cdr3_length: 14
v_call: TRBV29-1
cdr3_aa: CSVGASGDYNEQFF

j_call: TRBJ2-1
cdr3_length: 15
v_call: TRBV6-5
cdr3_aa: CASSYATASYNEQFF

j_call: TRBJ1-5
cdr3_length: 15
v_call: TRBV2
cdr3_aa: CASSYGQANNQPQHF

j_call: TRBJ1-6
cdr3_length: 17
v_call: TRBV2
cdr3_aa: CASCNPGDLSYNSPLHF

j_call: TRBJ2-3
cdr3_length: 18
v_call: TRBV5-4
cdr3_aa: CASSLDFTSGGLTDTQYF

j_call: TRBJ2-7
cdr3_length: 14
v_call: TRBV30
cdr3_aa: CAWSRTGGAYEQYF

j_call: TRBJ1-5
cdr3_length: 15
v_call: TRBV7-2
cdr3_aa: CASSWDSYSNQPQHF

j_call: TRBJ2-1
cdr3_length: 16
v_call: TRBV4-2
cdr3_aa: CASSQESAGGYNEQFF